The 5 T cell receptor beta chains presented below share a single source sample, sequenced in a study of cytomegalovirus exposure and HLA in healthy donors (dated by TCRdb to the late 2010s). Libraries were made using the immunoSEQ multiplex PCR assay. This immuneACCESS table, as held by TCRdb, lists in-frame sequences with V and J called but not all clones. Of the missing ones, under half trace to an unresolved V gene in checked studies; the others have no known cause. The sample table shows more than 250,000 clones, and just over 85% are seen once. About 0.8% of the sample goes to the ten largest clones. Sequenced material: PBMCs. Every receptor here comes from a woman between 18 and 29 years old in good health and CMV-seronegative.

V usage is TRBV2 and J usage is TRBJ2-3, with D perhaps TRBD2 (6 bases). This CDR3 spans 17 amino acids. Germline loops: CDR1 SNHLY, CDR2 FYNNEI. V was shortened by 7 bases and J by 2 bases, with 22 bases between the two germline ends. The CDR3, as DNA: TGTGCCAGCATTTGGTCCGTGGCTAGCGTATCCACAGATACGCAGTATTTT. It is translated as CASIWSVASVSTDTQYF.

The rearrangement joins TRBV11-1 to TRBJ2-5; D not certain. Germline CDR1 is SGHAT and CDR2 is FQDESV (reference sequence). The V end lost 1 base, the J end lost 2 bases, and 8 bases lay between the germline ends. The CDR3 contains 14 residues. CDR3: CASSLDQTQETQYF. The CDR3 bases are TGTGCCAGCAGCTTAGACCAGACTCAAGAGACCCAGTACTTC.

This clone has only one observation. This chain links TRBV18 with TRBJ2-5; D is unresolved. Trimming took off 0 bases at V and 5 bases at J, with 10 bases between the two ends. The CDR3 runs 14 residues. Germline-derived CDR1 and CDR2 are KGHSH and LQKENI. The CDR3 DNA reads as TGTGCCAGCTCACCACCGATCCATGCGGAGACCCAGTACTTC. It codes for CASSPPIHAETQYF.

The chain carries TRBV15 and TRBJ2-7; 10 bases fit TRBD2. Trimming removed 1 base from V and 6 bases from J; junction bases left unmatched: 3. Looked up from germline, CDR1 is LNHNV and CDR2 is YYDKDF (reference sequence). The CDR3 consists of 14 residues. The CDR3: CATSRGLAGVEQYF. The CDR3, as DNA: TGTGCCACCAGCAGAGGGCTAGCGGGGGTCGAGCAGTACTTC.

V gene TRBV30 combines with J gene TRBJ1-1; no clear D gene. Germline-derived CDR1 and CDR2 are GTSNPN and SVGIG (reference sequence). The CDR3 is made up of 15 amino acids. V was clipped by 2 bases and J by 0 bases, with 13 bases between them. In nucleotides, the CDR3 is TGTGCCTGGAGTCCCAACGGGATGATGAACACTGAAGCTTTCTTT. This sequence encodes CAWSPNGMMNTEAFF.